The 31 T cell receptor beta chains listed next were all sequenced from one sample in a study of technical replicates of blood from four donors. TCRdb's table, derived via immunoSEQ multiplex PCR, lists solely in-frame clones and lacks some. Among under 85,000 clones, approximately 91% were seen once, and the ten largest hold about 0.4%. Sequenced material: T cells isolated from PBMCs. These receptors were taken from a human donor in good health. Some clones in this sample may be carry-over from other donors' samples.

The rearrangement uses TRBV7-8 and TRBJ1-4; possibly TRBD1 for D (6 bases). Trimming shortened V by 6 bases and J by 0 bases, and 11 bases separated the two germline ends. The CDR3 sequence is 15 residues long. Germline V lookup: CDR1 SGHVS, CDR2 FQNEAQ. Here the CDR3 reads CASSTRGATNEKLFF. The DNA for the CDR3 is TGTGCCAGCAGTACCAGGGGAGCAACTAATGAAAAACTGTTTTTT.

The chain recombines TRBV27 with TRBJ1-3, with TRBD1 matching over 9 bases. Germline values: CDR1 MNHEY, CDR2 SMNVEV (reference sequence). The V and J ends lost 9 bases and 0 bases, in that order; junction bases with no gene match: 9. The CDR3 totals 16 residues. The CDR3 spells CARGQGLEFSGNTIYF. Written as DNA, the CDR3 is TGTGCCAGGGGACAGGGTTTGGAGTTCTCTGGAAACACCATATATTTT.

This clone was detected only once. The rearrangement uses TRBV5-1 and TRBJ2-7; a possible D gene is TRBD2 (5 bases). Deletions cut 3 bases from V and 2 bases from J, with 12 bases between. Looked up from germline, CDR1 is SGHRS and CDR2 is YFSETQ. CDR3 length: 14 residues. The CDR3 DNA sequence: TGCGCCAGCAGCTCGGACTGGACTCCCTACGAGCAGTACTTC. This codes for CASSSDWTPYEQYF.

This clone was counted a single time. This chain links TRBV30 with TRBJ2-3, with TRBD2 matching over 8 bases. Germline CDR1 reads GTSNPN; CDR2 reads SVGIG (reference sequence). This CDR3 contains 14 residues. The V segment lost 2 bases and the J segment 3 bases; nucleotides outside the gene matches: 4. CDR3 sequence (DNA): TGTGCCTGGAGTTCAAGCGGGAGAACAGATACGCAGTATTTT. Translation: CAWSSSGRTDTQYF. The full variable domain, rest sourced from reference TRBV30 and TRBJ2-3, is SQTIHQWPATLVQPVGSPLSLECTVEGTSNPNLYWYRQAAGRGLQLLFYSVGIGQISSEVPQNLSASRPQDRQFILSSKKLLLSDSGFYLCAWSSSGRTDTQYFGPGTRLTVL.

The chain carries TRBV19 and TRBJ2-2; the match to TRBD2 covers 11 bases. The CDR3 covers 17 residues. Trimming at V came to 3 bases and at J to 5 bases, leaving 8 bases not matched to a gene. Germline loops: CDR1 LNHDA, CDR2 SQIVND (reference sequence). The CDR3 is CASSMRTSGRRTGELFF. CDR3 DNA: TGTGCCAGTAGTATGAGAACTAGCGGGAGAAGGACCGGGGAGCTGTTTTTT.

This chain connects TRBV27 to TRBJ2-7, with no clear D. V was cut by 3 bases and J by 2 bases, with 8 bases left in between. Per germline, CDR1 MNHEY and CDR2 SMNVEV (reference sequence). The CDR3 length is 13 residues. The CDR3 loop is CASSFSQAYEQYF. The CDR3 DNA sequence: TGTGCCAGCAGTTTCTCACAAGCCTACGAGCAGTACTTC.

This clone was picked up one time. This sequence joins TRBV30 and TRBJ1-5; D not resolved. The V and J ends lost 5 bases and 9 bases respectively, with 14 bases between them. Germline V CDR1 and CDR2: GTSNPN, SVGIG (reference sequence). This CDR3 has 12 residues. The CDR3 sequence: CAWGGPTGPQHF. The CDR3 region has the DNA TGTGCCTGGGGTGGACCGACTGGGCCCCAGCATTTT.

CDR3 nucleotides: TGTGCCAGCAGTTATCGAACTAGCGGGATAGGCCCAGATACGCAGTATTTT. This sequence encodes CASSYRTSGIGPDTQYF. The chain has TRBV9 and TRBJ2-3, with 10 bases lining up with TRBD2. The CDR3 runs to 17 residues. CDR1 is SGDLS and CDR2 is YYNGEE in the germline V gene. V shed 5 bases, J shed 4 bases, and the junction held 13 bases outside the gene matches.

This sequence joins TRBV10-1 and TRBJ2-3; D possibly corresponds to TRBD2 (6 bases). The CDR3 totals 13 residues. Germline V gene lookup returns CDR1 WNHNN and CDR2 SYGVQD (reference sequence). V was trimmed by 4 bases and J by 1 base, leaving 6 bases between them. CDR3 in DNA: TGCGCCAGCAGTGCTAGCGGCACAGATACGCAGTATTTT. Its protein product is CASSASGTDTQYF.

The gene calls are TRBV2 and TRBJ1-2, with D tentatively TRBD1 (6 bases). The V gene's germline CDR1 is SNHLY and CDR2 FYNNEI. Deletions cut 7 bases from V and 2 bases from J, with 11 bases between. The length of the CDR3 is 13 residues. CDR3 amino acids: CASKQGNNYGYTF. CDR3 coding DNA: TGTGCCAGCAAACAGGGCAACAACTATGGCTACACCTTC.

This chain uses TRBV11-2 with TRBJ2-7; 8 bases are a match to TRBD1. The CDR3 is 14 amino acids. From germline, CDR1 is SGHAT and CDR2 FQNNGV. Trimming removed 5 bases from V and 4 bases from J; junction bases left unmatched: 7. The DNA for the CDR3 is TGTGCCAGCAGCGTCCGGGACAGGCGGTACGAGCAGTACTTC. This codes for CASSVRDRRYEQYF.

The chain couples TRBV6-5 to TRBJ2-5; 8 bases align to TRBD2. Germline V gene lookup returns CDR1 MNHEY and CDR2 SVGAGI. With V trimmed by 6 bases and J by 2 bases, 8 bases remained unmatched. The CDR3 consists of 15 residues. CDR3 region: CASSPVAGIQETQYF. The CDR3 DNA follows: TGTGCCAGCAGCCCTGTAGCGGGAATACAAGAGACCCAGTACTTC.

The rearrangement joins TRBV7-9 to TRBJ2-3; TRBD1 might be the D (5 bases). Germline values: CDR1 SEHNR, CDR2 FQNEAQ (reference sequence). The ends were cut back, 5 bases at V and 1 base at J, with 10 bases in the middle. The CDR3 extends over 14 amino acids. The CDR3 here is CASSQGAGTDTQYF. DNA of the CDR3: TGTGCCAGCAGCCAGGGTGCGGGCACAGATACGCAGTATTTT.

The rearrangement uses TRBV5-6 and TRBJ2-3; D might be TRBD2 (6 bases). The CDR3 totals 11 residues. Between the trimmed V and J ends, which lost 4 bases and 6 bases, there was a span of 6 bases. Germline assignment: CDR1 SGHDT and CDR2 YYEEEE. CDR3: CASSGRDTQYF. CDR3 coding DNA: TGTGCCAGCAGCGGGAGGGATACGCAGTATTTT.

V gene TRBV19 combines with J gene TRBJ1-1; the match to TRBD1 covers 8 bases. This CDR3 spans 13 amino acids. V dropped 3 bases and J dropped 6; count of bases not matched to a gene: 3. Germline CDR1 reads LNHDA; CDR2 reads SQIVND (reference sequence). The CDR3 region has the DNA TGTGCCAGTAGTATCCAGGGGGCTGCTGAAGCTTTCTTT. It translates to CASSIQGAAEAFF. Variable domain in full (rest from reference TRBV19 and TRBJ1-1): DGGITQSPKYLFRKEGQNVTLSCEQNLNHDAMYWYRQDPGQGLRLIYYSQIVNDFQKGDIAEGYSVSREKKESFPLTVTSAQKNPTAFYLCASSIQGAAEAFFGQGTRLTVV.

The chain is built from TRBV28 and TRBJ1-2; D ambiguous. The CDR3 runs to 11 residues. Germline V CDR1 and CDR2: MDHEN, SYDVKM. V lost 11 bases and J lost 6, with 13 bases in between. Here the CDR3 reads CAATHLDGYTF. CDR3 coding DNA: TGTGCCGCTACTCACCTCGATGGCTACACCTTC.

The chain uses TRBV6-5 and TRBJ2-1; 11 nucleotides agree with TRBD1. Germline V CDR1 and CDR2: MNHEY, SVGAGI. The V and J ends lost 2 bases and 3 bases, in that order; junction bases with no gene match: 0. The CDR3 has 15 amino acids. The CDR3 DNA is TGTGCCAGCAGTTACGGGACAGGGGGCTACAATGAGCAGTTCTTC. It translates to CASSYGTGGYNEQFF.

The J gene is TRBJ2-1, the V gene TRBV19, with 9 bases lining up with TRBD1. The CDR3 has 15 amino acids. The germline V gene has CDR1 LNHDA and CDR2 SQIVND (reference sequence). J was trimmed by 7 bases and V by 7 bases; bases with no gene match: 11. Here the CDR3 reads CASTVLQGAGNEQFF. The CDR3 DNA reads TGTGCCAGTACCGTGCTACAGGGGGCGGGTAATGAGCAGTTCTTC.

The CDR3: CASRLAGGPGNEQFF. Written as DNA, the CDR3 is TGTGCCAGTAGGCTAGCGGGAGGGCCAGGCAATGAGCAGTTCTTC. The chain uses TRBV19 and TRBJ2-1; TRBD2 matches 12 bases. Germline CDR1 and CDR2: LNHDA and SQIVND (reference sequence). The CDR3 covers 15 residues. V lost 6 bases and J lost 6; bases outside the gene matches: 6.

The J gene is TRBJ2-7, the V gene TRBV28; TRBD2 matches at 7 bases. The germline V gene has CDR1 MDHEN and CDR2 SYDVKM. The trim removed 6 bases at V and 1 base at J, leaving 9 bases unmatched. This CDR3 is 15 amino acids long. The CDR3 protein is CASSPALAESYEQYF. The CDR3, as DNA: TGTGCCAGCAGCCCCGCCCTAGCGGAGTCCTACGAGCAGTACTTC.

The sample holds one count of this clone. V and J are TRBV7-2 and TRBJ2-1, with a tentative D call TRBD2 (6 bases). The germline gives CDR1 SGHTA, CDR2 FQGNSA. CDR3 size: 16 residues. The V gene lost 3 bases and the J gene lost 3 bases, with 15 bases spanning the gap. As DNA, the CDR3 is TGTGCCAGCAGCTTTTCCGGGAGTACAGGCTACAATGAGCAGTTCTTC. This encodes CASSFSGSTGYNEQFF. The complete variable domain, with remaining parts taken from reference TRBV7-2 and TRBJ2-1, reads GAGVSQSPSNKVTEKGKDVELRCDPISGHTALYWYRQSLGQGLEFLIYFQGNSAPDKSGLPSDRFSAERTGGSVSTLTIQRTQQEDSAVYLCASSFSGSTGYNEQFFGPGTRLTVL.

J is TRBJ2-7 and V is TRBV5-1; D is undetermined. This CDR3 is 14 amino acids long. V was cut by 0 bases and J by 2 bases, with 9 bases left in between. Per germline, CDR1 SGHRS and CDR2 YFSETQ. The CDR3 region is CASSLAAEPYEQYF. Written as DNA, the CDR3 is TGCGCCAGCAGCTTGGCGGCGGAACCCTACGAGCAGTACTTC.

This sequence joins TRBV27 and TRBJ2-7, with TRBD1 matching 9 bases. From germline, CDR1 is MNHEY and CDR2 SMNVEV (reference sequence). V gave up 5 bases and J gave up 3 bases; unmatched junction bases: 5. CDR3 size: 14 residues. CDR3 nucleotides: TGTGCCAGCAGTCCCCGACAGGGGGGCTACGAGCAGTACTTC. Amino acids: CASSPRQGGYEQYF.

The chain carries TRBV6-1 and TRBJ1-1, with 10 bases lining up with TRBD1. Germline CDR1 MNHNS, CDR2 SASEGT. V was clipped by 5 bases and J by 10 bases; unmatched bases: 4. The CDR3 covers 12 residues. The CDR3 spells CASSFRDRGAFF. The CDR3 coding sequence is TGTGCCAGCAGTTTCCGGGACAGGGGAGCTTTCTTT.

The rearrangement joins TRBV10-2 to TRBJ1-3; 7 bases map to TRBD1. J was trimmed by 2 bases and V by 8 bases; bases with no gene match: 3. Germline CDR1 WSHSY, CDR2 SAAADI. The CDR3 covers 13 residues. The CDR3 DNA is TGCGCCAGCCAGGGGGTCACTGGAAACACCATATATTTT. Amino acids: CASQGVTGNTIYF.

The gene calls are TRBV9 and TRBJ2-1, with 9 bases aligning to TRBD2. The CDR3 has 15 amino acids. The V gene's germline CDR1 is SGDLS and CDR2 YYNGEE. The trim removed 4 bases at V and 1 base at J, leaving 3 bases unmatched. DNA for the CDR3: TGTGCCAGCAGCTTAGCGGGAGCGTCCTACAATGAGCAGTTCTTC. It encodes CASSLAGASYNEQFF.

Comment on this clone: At one boundary the junction diverges from the germline segment, which might be a read error. V usage is TRBV6-5 and J usage is TRBJ2-1, with a tentative D call TRBD1 (5 bases). The V gene's germline CDR1 is MNHEY and CDR2 SVGAGI. The CDR3 length is 13 residues. As DNA, the CDR3 is TGCGCAGTATCAGGGTCACCCTACAATGAGCAGTTCTTC. The encoded protein is CAVSGSPYNEQFF.

The chain combines TRBV19 with TRBJ2-1; 8 bases map to TRBD2. Germline values: CDR1 LNHDA, CDR2 SQIVND (reference sequence). V shed 6 bases and J 9 bases; nucleotides not matched to a gene: 7. This CDR3 is 13 amino acids long. The CDR3 reads CASSDLAGGEQFF. In DNA, the CDR3 is TGTGCCAGTAGCGATCTAGCGGGTGGTGAGCAGTTCTTC.

The chain uses TRBV7-9 and TRBJ2-3; D is ambiguous. CDR1 and CDR2 from the germline V gene are SEHNR and FQNEAQ (reference sequence). CDR3 length equals 13 residues. Trimming stripped 5 bases from V and 3 bases from J, with 9 bases between. CDR3 in DNA: TGTGCCAGCAGCCGATACCGGACAGATACGCAGTATTTT. It yields the protein CASSRYRTDTQYF. The full variable domain, completed using reference TRBV7-9 and TRBJ2-3, is DTGVSQNPRHKITKRGQNVTFRCDPISEHNRLYWYRQTLGQGPEFLTYFQNEAQLEKSRLLSDRFSAERPKGSFSTLEIQRTEQGDSAMYLCASSRYRTDTQYFGPGTRLTVL.

This chain uses TRBV6-5 with TRBJ2-5; 7 bases line up with TRBD2. The V segment lost 7 bases and the J segment 7 bases; nucleotides outside the gene matches: 6. CDR1 MNHEY and CDR2 SVGAGI come from the germline V gene. CDR3 size: 12 residues. CDR3 nucleotide sequence: TGTGCCAGCACCCTCACGGGGGGGACCCAGTACTTC. Translated, it gives CASTLTGGTQYF.

The genes are TRBV6-4 and TRBJ2-7; no clear D. The germline V and J ends were trimmed by 0 bases and 3 bases, with 21 bases remaining between them. The CDR3 spans 18 residues. In germline, CDR1 is MRHNA, CDR2 SNTAGT. CDR3 nucleotide sequence: TGTGCCAGCAGTGACTCAGGAGCTACCCACTACTACTACTACGAGCAGTACTTC. Translated: CASSDSGATHYYYYEQYF.